This TCR beta chain was observed in a study of spatial heterogeneity in lung cancer. Time point given: sample taken at primary tumor resection. Sequencing was performed on whole RNA extracted from tumor and nontumor lung tissue, or from frozen PBMC, and the material was left unsorted. TCRdb re-called the 5' RACE reads with MiXCR, one entry per CDR3 protein. The sample holds roughly 80,000 distinct CDR3 sequences, 7.5% to 9.5% seen once. CDR3 length equals 17 residues. Unmatched junction bases numbered 7, after V lost 0 bases and J lost 3 bases. Germline CDR1 is MGHRA and CDR2 is YSYEKL. This clonotype was recorded at least ten times.

The specimen was PBMCs, collected at surgery. The sequence derives from a male donor with early-stage non-small cell lung cancer. The chain combines TRBV4-1 with TRBJ2-1, with TRBD2 matching 8 bases. The CDR3 bases are TGCGCCAGCAGCCAAGAAGGGGCGGGAGGAGGCTACAATGAGCAGTTCTTC. Translated, it gives CASSQEGAGGGYNEQFF.